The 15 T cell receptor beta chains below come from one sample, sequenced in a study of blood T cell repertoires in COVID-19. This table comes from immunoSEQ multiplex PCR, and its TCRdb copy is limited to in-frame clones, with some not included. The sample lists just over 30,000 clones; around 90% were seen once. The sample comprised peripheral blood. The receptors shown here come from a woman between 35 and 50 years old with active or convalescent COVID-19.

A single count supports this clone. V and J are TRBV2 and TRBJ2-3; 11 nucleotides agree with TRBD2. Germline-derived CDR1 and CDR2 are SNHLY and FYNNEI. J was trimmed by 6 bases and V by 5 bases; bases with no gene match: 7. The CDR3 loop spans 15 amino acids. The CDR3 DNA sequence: TGTGCCAGCAGTAAACTAGCGGGAGATTCGGATACGCAGTATTTT. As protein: CASSKLAGDSDTQYF.

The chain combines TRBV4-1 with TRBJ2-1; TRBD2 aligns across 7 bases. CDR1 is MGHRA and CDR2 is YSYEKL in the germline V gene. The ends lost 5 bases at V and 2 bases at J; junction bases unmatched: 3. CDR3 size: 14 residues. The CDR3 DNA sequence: TGCGCCAGCAGCGCTAGCGGACCCTACAATGAGCAGTTCTTC. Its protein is CASSASGPYNEQFF.

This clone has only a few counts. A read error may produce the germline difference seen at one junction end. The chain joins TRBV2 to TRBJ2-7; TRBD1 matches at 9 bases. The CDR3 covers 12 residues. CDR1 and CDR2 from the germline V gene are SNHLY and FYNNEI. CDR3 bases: TGTGCCAGCAGTGAATTAGGGACAGGGTCCTCCTTC. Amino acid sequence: CASSELGTGSSF. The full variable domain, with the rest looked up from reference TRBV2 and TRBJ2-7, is EPEVTQTPSHQVTQMGQEVILRCVPISNHLYFYWYRQILGQKVEFLVSFYNNEISEKSEIFDDQFSVERPDGSNFTLKIRSTKLEDSAMYFCASSELGTGSSFGPGTRLTVT.

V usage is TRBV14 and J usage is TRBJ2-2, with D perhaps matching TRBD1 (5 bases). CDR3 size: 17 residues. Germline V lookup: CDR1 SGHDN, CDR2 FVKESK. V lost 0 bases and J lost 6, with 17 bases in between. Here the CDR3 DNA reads TGTGCCAGCAGCCAAGACCAGGGTTCCTACACGGCCGGGGAGCTGTTTTTT. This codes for CASSQDQGSYTAGELFF.

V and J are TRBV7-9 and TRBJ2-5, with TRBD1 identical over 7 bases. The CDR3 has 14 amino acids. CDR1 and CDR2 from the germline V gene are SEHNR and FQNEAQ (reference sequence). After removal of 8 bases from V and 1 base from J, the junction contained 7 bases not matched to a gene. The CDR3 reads CASGFRDSQETQYF. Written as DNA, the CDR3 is TGTGCCAGCGGGTTCCGGGACAGCCAAGAGACCCAGTACTTC.

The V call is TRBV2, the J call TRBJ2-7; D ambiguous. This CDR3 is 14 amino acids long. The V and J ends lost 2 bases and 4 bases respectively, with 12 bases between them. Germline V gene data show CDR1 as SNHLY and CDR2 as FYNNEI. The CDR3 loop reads CASSEYIPGYEQYF. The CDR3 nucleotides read TGTGCCAGCAGTGAATACATCCCTGGTTACGAGCAGTACTTC.

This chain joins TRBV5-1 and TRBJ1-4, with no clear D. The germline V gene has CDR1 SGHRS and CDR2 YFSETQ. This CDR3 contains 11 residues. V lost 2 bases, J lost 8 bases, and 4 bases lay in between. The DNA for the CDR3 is TGCGCCAGCAGCTTTCAAGAAAAACTGTTTTTT. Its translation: CASSFQEKLFF. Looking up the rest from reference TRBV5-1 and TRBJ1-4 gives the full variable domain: KAGVTQTPRYLIKTRGQQVTLSCSPISGHRSVSWYQQTPGQGLQFLFEYFSETQRNKGNFPGRFSGRQFSNSRSEMNVSTLELGDSALYLCASSFQEKLFFGSGTQLSVL.

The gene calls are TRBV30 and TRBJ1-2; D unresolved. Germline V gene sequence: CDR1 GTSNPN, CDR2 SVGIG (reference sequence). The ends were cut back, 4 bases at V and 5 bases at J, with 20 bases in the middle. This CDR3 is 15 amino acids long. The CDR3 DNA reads TGTGCCTGGACTGGCCAGCGGATCTATGGGTATGGCTACACCTTC. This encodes CAWTGQRIYGYGYTF.

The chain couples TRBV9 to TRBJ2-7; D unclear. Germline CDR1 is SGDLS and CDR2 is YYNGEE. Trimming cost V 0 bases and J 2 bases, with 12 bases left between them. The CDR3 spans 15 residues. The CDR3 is CASSVGEGGTYEQYF. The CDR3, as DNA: TGTGCCAGCAGCGTAGGAGAAGGCGGAACCTACGAGCAGTACTTC. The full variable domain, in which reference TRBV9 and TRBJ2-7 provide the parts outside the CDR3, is DSGVTQTPKHLITATGQRVTLRCSPRSGDLSVYWYQQSLDQGLQFLIQYYNGEERAKGNILERFSAQQFPDLHSELNLSSLELGDSALYFCASSVGEGGTYEQYFGPGTRLTVT.

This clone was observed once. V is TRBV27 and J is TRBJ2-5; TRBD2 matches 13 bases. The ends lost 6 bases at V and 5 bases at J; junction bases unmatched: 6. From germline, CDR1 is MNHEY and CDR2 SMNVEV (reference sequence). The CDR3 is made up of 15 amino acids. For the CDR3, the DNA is TGTGCCAGCAGCTGGGGACTAGCGGGACGGGAGACCCAGTACTTC. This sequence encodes CASSWGLAGRETQYF.

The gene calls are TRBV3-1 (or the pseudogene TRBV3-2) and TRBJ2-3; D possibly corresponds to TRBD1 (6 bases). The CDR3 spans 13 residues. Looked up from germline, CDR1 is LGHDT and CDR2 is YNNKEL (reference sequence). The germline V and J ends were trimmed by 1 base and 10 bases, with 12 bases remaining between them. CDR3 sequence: CASSQAPGQPQYF. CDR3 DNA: TGTGCCAGCAGCCAAGCTCCGGGACAACCGCAGTATTTT.

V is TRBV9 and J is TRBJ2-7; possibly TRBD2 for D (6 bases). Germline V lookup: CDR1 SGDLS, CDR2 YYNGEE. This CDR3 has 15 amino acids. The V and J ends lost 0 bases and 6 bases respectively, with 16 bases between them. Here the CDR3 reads CASSVVEGTFAEQYF. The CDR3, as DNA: TGTGCCAGCAGCGTAGTGGAGGGGACCTTCGCCGAGCAGTACTTC.

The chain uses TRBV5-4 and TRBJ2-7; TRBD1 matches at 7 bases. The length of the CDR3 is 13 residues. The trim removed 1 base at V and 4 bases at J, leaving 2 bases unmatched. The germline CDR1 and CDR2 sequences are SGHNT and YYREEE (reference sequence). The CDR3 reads CASSLTGAYEQYF. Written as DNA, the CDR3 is TGTGCCAGCAGCTTGACAGGGGCATACGAGCAGTACTTC.

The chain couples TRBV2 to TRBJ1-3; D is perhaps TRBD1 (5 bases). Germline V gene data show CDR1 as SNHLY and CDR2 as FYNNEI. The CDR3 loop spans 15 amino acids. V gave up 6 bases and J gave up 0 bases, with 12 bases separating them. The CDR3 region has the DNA TGTGCCAGCAGCAGTCAGGGAAACTCTGGAAACACCATATATTTT. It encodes CASSSQGNSGNTIYF. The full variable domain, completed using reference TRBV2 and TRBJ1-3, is EPEVTQTPSHQVTQMGQEVILRCVPISNHLYFYWYRQILGQKVEFLVSFYNNEISEKSEIFDDQFSVERPDGSNFTLKIRSTKLEDSAMYFCASSSQGNSGNTIYFGEGSWLTVV.

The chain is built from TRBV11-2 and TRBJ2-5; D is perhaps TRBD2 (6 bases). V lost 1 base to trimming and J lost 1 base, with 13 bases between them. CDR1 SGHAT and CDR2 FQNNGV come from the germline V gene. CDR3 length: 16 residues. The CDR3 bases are TGTGCCAGCAGCTTAGGGGCCGGGGGACCCCAAGAGACCCAGTACTTC. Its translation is CASSLGAGGPQETQYF.